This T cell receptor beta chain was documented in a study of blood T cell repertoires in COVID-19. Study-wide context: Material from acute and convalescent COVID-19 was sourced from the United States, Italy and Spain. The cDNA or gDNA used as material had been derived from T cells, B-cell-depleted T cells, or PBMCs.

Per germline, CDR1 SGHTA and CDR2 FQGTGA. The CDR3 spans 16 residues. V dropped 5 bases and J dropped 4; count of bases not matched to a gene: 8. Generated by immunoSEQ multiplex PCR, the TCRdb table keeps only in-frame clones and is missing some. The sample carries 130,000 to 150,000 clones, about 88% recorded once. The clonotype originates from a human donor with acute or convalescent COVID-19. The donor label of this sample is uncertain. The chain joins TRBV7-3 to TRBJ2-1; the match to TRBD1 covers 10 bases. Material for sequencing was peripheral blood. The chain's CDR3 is CASSKGGQGTYNEQFF. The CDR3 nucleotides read TGTGCCAGCAGCAAGGGGGGACAGGGGACTTACAATGAGCAGTTCTTC.